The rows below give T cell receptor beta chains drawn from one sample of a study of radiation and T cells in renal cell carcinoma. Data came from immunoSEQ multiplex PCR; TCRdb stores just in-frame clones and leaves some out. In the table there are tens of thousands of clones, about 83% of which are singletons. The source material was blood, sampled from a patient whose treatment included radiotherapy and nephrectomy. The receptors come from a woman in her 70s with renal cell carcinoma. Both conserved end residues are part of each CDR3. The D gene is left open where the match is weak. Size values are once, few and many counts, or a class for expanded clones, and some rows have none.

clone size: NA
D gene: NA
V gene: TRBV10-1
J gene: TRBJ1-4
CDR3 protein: CASSPLVATNEKLFF
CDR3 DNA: TGCGCCAGCAGTCCCCTAGTAGCAACTAATGAAAAACTGTTTTTT

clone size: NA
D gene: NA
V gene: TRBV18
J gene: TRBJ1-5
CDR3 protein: CASSRGTDNYPQHF
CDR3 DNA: TGTGCCAGCTCACGCGGGACGGACAATTATCCCCAGCATTTT

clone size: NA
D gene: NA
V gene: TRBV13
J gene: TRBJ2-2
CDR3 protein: CASSPQRVSYTGELFF
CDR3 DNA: TGTGCCAGCAGCCCTCAGCGGGTGTCATACACCGGGGAGCTGTTTTTT

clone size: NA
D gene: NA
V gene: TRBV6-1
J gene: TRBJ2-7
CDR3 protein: CASSTPWTGTGEQYF
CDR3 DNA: TGTGCCAGCAGCACACCATGGACGGGGACGGGAGAGCAGTACTTC

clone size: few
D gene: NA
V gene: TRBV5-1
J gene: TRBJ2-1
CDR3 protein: CASSWGGHNNEQFF
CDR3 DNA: TGCGCCAGCAGCTGGGGGGGACACAACAATGAGCAGTTCTTC

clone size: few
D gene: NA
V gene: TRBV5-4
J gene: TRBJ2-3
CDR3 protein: CASSYSADTDTQYF
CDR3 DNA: TGTGCCAGCAGCTATTCAGCGGACACAGATACGCAGTATTTT

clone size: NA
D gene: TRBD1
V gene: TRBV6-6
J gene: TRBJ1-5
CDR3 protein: CASSLGQYSNQPQHF
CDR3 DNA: TGTGCCAGCAGTTTGGGACAGTATAGCAATCAGCCCCAGCATTTT

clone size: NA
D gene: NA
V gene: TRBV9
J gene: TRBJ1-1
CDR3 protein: CASSASVSQGNTEAFF
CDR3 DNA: TGTGCCAGCAGCGCATCAGTGTCCCAAGGGAACACTGAAGCTTTCTTT

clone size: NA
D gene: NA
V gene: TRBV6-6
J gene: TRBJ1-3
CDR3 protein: CASSGGQRGNTIYF
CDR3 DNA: TGTGCCAGCAGTGGGGGCCAGAGAGGAAACACCATATATTTT

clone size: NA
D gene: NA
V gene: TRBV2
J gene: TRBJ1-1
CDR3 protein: CASSHDRREAFF
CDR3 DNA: TGTGCCAGCAGCCACGACAGGAGGGAAGCTTTCTTT

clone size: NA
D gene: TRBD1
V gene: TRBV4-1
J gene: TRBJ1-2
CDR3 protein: CASSQQIPGQGVAYGYTF
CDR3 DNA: TGCGCCAGCAGCCAACAAATTCCGGGACAGGGTGTTGCCTATGGCTACACCTTC

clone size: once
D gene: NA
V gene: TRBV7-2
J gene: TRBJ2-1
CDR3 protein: CASSLSGGAGNEQFF
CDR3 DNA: TGTGCCAGCAGCTTATCAGGAGGTGCGGGGAATGAGCAGTTCTTC

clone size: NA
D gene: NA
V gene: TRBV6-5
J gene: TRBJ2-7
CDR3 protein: CASSSAGPTYEQYF
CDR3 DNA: TGTGCCAGCAGTTCGGCGGGTCCCACCTACGAGCAGTACTTC

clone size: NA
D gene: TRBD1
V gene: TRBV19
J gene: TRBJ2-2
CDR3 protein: CASSRQGTTGELFF
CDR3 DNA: TGTGCCAGTAGTAGACAGGGGACCACCGGGGAGCTGTTTTTT

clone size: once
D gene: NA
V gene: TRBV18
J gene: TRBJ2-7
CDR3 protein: CASSPGATGEQYF
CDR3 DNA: TGTGCCAGCTCACCAGGAGCGACGGGGGAGCAGTACTTC

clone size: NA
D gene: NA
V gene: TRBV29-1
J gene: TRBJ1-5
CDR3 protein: CSVRDPDQPQHF
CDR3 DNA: TGCAGCGTCCGGGACCCAGATCAGCCCCAGCATTTT

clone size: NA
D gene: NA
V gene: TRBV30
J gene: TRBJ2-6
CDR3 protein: CAWSRPSGANVLTF
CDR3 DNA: TGTGCCTGGAGTAGGCCCTCTGGGGCCAACGTCCTGACTTTC

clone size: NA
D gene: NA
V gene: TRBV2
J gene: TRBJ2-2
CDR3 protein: CASKGSTGELFF
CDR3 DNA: TGTGCCAGCAAAGGTAGTACCGGGGAGCTGTTTTTT

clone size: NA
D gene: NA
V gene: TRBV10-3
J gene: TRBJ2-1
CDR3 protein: CAISEQPPGFSYNEQFF
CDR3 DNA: TGTGCCATCAGTGAGCAGCCCCCGGGGTTCTCCTACAATGAGCAGTTCTTC

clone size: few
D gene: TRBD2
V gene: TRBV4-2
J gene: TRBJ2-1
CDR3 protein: CASSQAGLSGGAGDEQFF
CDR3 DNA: TGTGCCAGCAGCCAAGCGGGTCTTAGCGGGGGGGCCGGTGATGAGCAGTTCTTC

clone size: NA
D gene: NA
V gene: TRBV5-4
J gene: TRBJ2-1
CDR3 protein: CASSWGGALSYNEQFF
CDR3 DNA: TGTGCCAGCAGCTGGGGTGGGGCGTTGTCCTACAATGAGCAGTTCTTC

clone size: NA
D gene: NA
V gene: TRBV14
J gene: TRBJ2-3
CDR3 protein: CASSSLGGRKYF
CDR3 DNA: TGTGCCAGCAGCTCCCTAGGGGGACGCAAGTATTTT

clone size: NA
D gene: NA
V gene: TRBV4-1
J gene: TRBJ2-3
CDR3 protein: CASSGRSREPEDTQYF
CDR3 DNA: TGCGCCAGCAGCGGAAGAAGTCGGGAACCTGAAGATACGCAGTATTTT

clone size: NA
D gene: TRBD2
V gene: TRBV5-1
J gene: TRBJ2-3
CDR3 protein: CASSLMASGDDTQYF
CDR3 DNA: TGCGCCAGCAGCTTGATGGCTAGCGGGGATGATACGCAGTATTTT

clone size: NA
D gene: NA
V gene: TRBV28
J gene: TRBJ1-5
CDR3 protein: CTSSLDKGGNPQHF
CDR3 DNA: TGTACCAGCAGTTTGGATAAGGGGGGAAACCCCCAGCATTTT

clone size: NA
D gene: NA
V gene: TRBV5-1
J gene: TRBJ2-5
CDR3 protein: CASSLAMRYNQETQYF
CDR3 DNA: TGCGCCAGCAGCTTGGCCATGCGGTATAACCAAGAGACCCAGTACTTC

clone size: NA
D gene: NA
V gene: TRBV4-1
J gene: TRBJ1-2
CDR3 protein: CASSASGAGGGGYTF
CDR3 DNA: TGCGCCAGCAGCGCCAGTGGGGCGGGTGGGGGTGGCTACACCTTC

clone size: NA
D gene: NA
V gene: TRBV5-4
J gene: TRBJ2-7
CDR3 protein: CASSLDGYEQYF
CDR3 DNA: TGTGCCAGCAGCCTCGACGGCTACGAGCAGTACTTC

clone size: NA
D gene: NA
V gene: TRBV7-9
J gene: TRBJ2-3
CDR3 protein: CASSNTDTQYF
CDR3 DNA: TGTGCCAGCAGCAACACAGATACGCAGTATTTT

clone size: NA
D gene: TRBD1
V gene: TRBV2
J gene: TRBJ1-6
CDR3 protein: CASSEGTPGQGGKIYNSPLHF
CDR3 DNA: TGTGCCAGCAGTGAAGGTACCCCGGGACAGGGCGGAAAAATATATAATTCACCCCTCCACTTT

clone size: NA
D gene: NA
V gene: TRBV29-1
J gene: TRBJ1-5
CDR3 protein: CSVGAGRNQPQHF
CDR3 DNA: TGCAGCGTTGGAGCTGGTCGGAATCAGCCCCAGCATTTT

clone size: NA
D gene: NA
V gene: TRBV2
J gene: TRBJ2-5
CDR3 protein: CASSERVLQETQYF
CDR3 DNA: TGTGCCAGCAGTGAACGCGTTCTTCAAGAGACCCAGTACTTC

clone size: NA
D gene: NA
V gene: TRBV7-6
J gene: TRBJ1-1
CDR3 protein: CASSSNTEAFF
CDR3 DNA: TGTGCCAGCAGCTCCAACACTGAAGCTTTCTTT

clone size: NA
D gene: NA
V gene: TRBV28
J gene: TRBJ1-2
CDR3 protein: CASNGGMDYGYTF
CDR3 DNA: TGTGCCAGCAATGGGGGAATGGACTATGGCTACACCTTC

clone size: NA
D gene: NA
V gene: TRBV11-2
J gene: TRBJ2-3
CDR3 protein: CASSLRPQGTDTQYF
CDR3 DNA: TGTGCCAGCAGCCTCAGGCCTCAGGGCACAGATACGCAGTATTTT

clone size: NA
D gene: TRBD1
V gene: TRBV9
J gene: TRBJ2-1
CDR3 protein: CASSFPGTGDHNEQFF
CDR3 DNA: TGTGCCAGCAGCTTTCCTGGGACAGGGGACCACAATGAGCAGTTCTTC

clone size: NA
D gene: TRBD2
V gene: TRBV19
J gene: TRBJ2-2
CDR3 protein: CASSITLGLAGGELFF
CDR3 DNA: TGTGCCAGTAGTATTACATTGGGACTAGCGGGGGGGGAGCTGTTTTTT

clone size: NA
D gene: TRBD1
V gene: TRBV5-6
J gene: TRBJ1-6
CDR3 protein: CASRKTGADHSPLHF
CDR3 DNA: TGTGCCAGCAGAAAGACAGGGGCAGATCATTCACCCCTCCACTTT

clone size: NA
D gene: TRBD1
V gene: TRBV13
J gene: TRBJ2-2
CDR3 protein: CASSLTGSGELFF
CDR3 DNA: TGTGCCAGCAGCTTGACAGGGTCCGGGGAGCTGTTTTTT

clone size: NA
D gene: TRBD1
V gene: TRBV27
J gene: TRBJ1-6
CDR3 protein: CASSRGTGGFSPLHF
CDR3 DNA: TGTGCCAGCAGCCGGGGGACAGGGGGATTTTCACCCCTCCACTTT

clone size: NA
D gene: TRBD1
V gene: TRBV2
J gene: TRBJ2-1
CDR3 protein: CASTWDRAEFQFF
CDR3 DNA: TGTGCCAGCACCTGGGACAGGGCGGAGTTCCAGTTCTTC

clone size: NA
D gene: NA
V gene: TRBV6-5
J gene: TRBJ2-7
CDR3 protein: CASSYRGSYEQYF
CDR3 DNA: TGTGCCAGCAGTTACCGGGGGTCCTACGAGCAGTACTTC

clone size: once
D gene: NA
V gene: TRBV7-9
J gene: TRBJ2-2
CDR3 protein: CASSLSQAASAGELFF
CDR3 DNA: TGTGCCAGCAGCTTATCACAGGCAGCGAGCGCCGGGGAGCTGTTTTTT

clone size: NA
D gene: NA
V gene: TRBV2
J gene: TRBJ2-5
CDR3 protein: CASSVYRDQYF
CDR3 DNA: TGTGCCAGCAGTGTTTATCGGGACCAGTACTTC

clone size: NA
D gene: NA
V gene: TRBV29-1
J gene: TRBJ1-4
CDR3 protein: CSVGEEKLFF
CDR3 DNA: TGCAGCGTTGGGGAGGAAAAACTGTTTTTT

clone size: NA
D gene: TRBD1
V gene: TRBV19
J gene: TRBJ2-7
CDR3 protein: CASSDRTGGIYEQYF
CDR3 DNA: TGTGCCAGTAGTGACCGGACAGGGGGCATCTACGAGCAGTACTTC

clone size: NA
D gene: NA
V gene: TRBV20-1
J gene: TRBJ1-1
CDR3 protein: CSALETEAFF
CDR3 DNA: TGCAGTGCTCTGGAGACTGAAGCTTTTTTT

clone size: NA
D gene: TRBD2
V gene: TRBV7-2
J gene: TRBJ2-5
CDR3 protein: CASSSPGTSGTGGRETQYF
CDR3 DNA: TGTGCCAGCAGCTCGCCCGGGACTAGCGGGACAGGGGGGCGAGAGACCCAGTACTTC

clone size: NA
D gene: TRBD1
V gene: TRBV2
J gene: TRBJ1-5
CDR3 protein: CASSARTGGGQPQHF
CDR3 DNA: TGTGCCAGCAGTGCGAGGACAGGGGGCGGGCAGCCCCAGCATTTT

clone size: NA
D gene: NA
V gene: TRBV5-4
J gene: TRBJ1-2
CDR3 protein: CASSLKLNYGYTF
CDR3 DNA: TGTGCCAGCAGCTTGAAACTCAACTATGGCTACACCTTC

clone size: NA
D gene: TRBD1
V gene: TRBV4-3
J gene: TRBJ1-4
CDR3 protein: CASSYRDRLNEKLFF
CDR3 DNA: TGCGCCAGCAGCTACCGGGACAGGCTTAATGAAAAACTGTTTTTT

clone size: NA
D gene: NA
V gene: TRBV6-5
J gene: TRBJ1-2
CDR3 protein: CASSYGEEDGYTF
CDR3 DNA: TGTGCCAGCAGTTACGGTGAGGAGGATGGCTACACCTTC

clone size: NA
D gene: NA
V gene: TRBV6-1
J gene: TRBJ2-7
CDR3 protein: CATSSQGPTYEQYF
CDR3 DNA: TGTGCCACCAGCTCCCAGGGTCCGACCTACGAGCAGTACTTC

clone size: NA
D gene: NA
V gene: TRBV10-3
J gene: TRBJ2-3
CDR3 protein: CAIKDLSSTDTQYF
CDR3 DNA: TGTGCCATCAAGGACCTTTCGAGCACAGATACGCAGTATTTT

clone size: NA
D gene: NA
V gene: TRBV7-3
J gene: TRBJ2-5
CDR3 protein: CASSLAPAPQETQYF
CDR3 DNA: TGTGCCAGCAGCTTAGCTCCTGCTCCCCAAGAGACCCAGTACTTC